This paragraph reports one TCR beta chain. The protocol was immunoSEQ multiplex PCR, while the TCRdb copy is restricted to in-frame clones and leaves out a portion. The sample records approximately 80,000 clones, 75% to 85% being singletons. The sample originates from a study of blood T cell repertoires in COVID-19. Study context: Acute-phase and convalescent COVID-19 samples originated in the United States, Italy and Spain. Sources were T cells, B-cell-depleted T cells, or PBMCs; the material itself was cDNA or gDNA.

It was during active infection that Seattle patients were enrolled and then longitudinally followed. What was sequenced was peripheral blood. The receptor was derived from a man in his forties or fifties with COVID-19, enrolled during active disease.

The CDR3 DNA reads as TGCGCCAGCAGCTTGAACCCAGGCCAGCCCCAGCATTTT. It encodes CASSLNPGQPQHF. V gene TRBV5-1 combines with J gene TRBJ1-5, with D uncertain. Per germline, CDR1 SGHRS and CDR2 YFSETQ. V was cut by 1 base and J by 7 bases, with 9 bases left in between. CDR3 size: 13 residues.